The T cell receptor beta chain under discussion was sequenced for a study of blood T cell repertoires in COVID-19 (dated by TCRdb to the early 2020s). Concerning the study at large: Samples from collaborators originated in the United States, Italy and Spain and spanned both the acute and convalescent phases of COVID-19. The material from the prospective study consisted of cDNA or gDNA derived from T cells, B-cell-depleted T cells, or PBMCs. Deeply sampled blood TCRbeta repertoires from subjects exposed to, actively infected with, or recovered from COVID-19 were included in the dataset. The repertoires were made available in a free public database intended to serve as a resource for research on the immune response to SARS-CoV-2. The samples were drawn from two sources: the first 160 participants of the ongoing ImmuneRACE study, and over 950 subjects contributed by 6 global collaborators. Nearly every sample came with metadata listing a de-identified subject ID, COVID-19 status, age in years and sex. Where available, HLA class I and class II types were taken from metadata supplied by the sample provider and were not determined by assay-based typing. Paper-wide results and their limitations: The quantity of clinical and demographic metadata differed by source and by participant and was supplied without curation.

Collaborating institutions collected whole blood in K2EDTA tubes following their own protocols. Collaborator samples were shipped for TCRbeta analysis as frozen whole blood, isolated PBMCs, or DNA extracted from either sample type. In regard to this clone: Its antigen is still unknown. No clone much larger than this one lies a single base away; base qualities are absent.

TCRbeta CDR3 regions were amplified from genomic DNA using the immunoSEQ Assay, a bias-controlled multiplex PCR. From the authors' description of their analysis: Within the assay, amplification of reference gene primers was used to estimate how many nucleated cells each sample contained. To quantify the absolute abundance of each unique TCRbeta CDR3 rearrangement, sequence reads were collapsed and filtered. For each sample, productive Simpson clonality was calculated as the square root of Simpson's diversity index across productive rearrangements. In TCRdb, the immuneACCESS table is reduced to in-frame sequences with V and J assigned. These tables do not hold every clone; where another copy was compared, an unresolved V gene accounts for under half, and the others remain unexplained. That table supplies the V and J calls and clone size; D and trimming were determined from the DNA. The sample table contains 66,000 or so clones; only one count was recorded for more than 70% of them. The ten largest account for roughly 6.9% of the sample.

This clonotype originated in a man in his forties or fifties with active COVID-19. Sequenced: peripheral blood.

The CDR3 reads as follows: CASSITSLRTNEKLFF. The nucleotides read TGTGCCAGTAGTATAACGAGTCTGCGGACTAATGAAAAACTGTTTTTT. Recombination linked TRBV19 to TRBJ1-4, with the D gene too uncertain to name. The CDR3 holds 16 amino acids from the cysteine to the phenylalanine. The sequence is cut down to CDR3 DNA, 48 bases in frame from base 1. V is pared back by 2 bases and J by 2 bases, with 12 bases lying between the germline termini. Based on the germline V gene (reference sequence), the CDR1 and CDR2 sequences are LNHDA and SQIVND. With the portions outside the CDR3 filled from the reference TRBV19 and TRBJ1-4 genes, the complete variable region becomes DGGITQSPKYLFRKEGQNVTLSCEQNLNHDAMYWYRQDPGQGLRLIYYSQIVNDFQKGDIAEGYSVSREKKESFPLTVTSAQKNPTAFYLCASSITSLRTNEKLFFGSGTQLSVL.